This TCR beta chain emerged from a study of blood T cell repertoires in COVID-19. V was pared by 3 bases and J by 4 bases, with 9 bases of the junction left unmatched. Germline V gene lookup returns CDR1 MNHNS and CDR2 SASEGT. The length of the CDR3 is 15 residues. Before being deemed recovered, Cohort 3 donors had two negative PCRs, clearance, or symptom resolution. Profiled with immunoSEQ multiplex PCR; TCRdb holds only in-frame clones, not every one. The sample holds 250,000 to 300,000 clones, just over 85% seen once. The receptor comes from a man aged 18 to 30 who had recovered from COVID-19. The sequenced sample consisted of PBMCs or T cells enriched from blood (not recorded which). The rearrangement joins TRBV6-1 to TRBJ2-7; 7 nucleotides line up with TRBD2. This chain's CDR3 is CASSDEHRGEYEQYF. CDR3 DNA sequence: TGTGCCAGCAGTGACGAGCATCGGGGGGAATACGAGCAGTACTTC.